This T cell receptor beta chain was retrieved from a study of beta chain features in type 1 diabetes. Turning to the study itself: Patients looked much like healthy donors when it came to age, gender and cell yields. Broader study findings: There was a moderate but significant shortening of TCRB CDR3s in all four CD4+ subsets of Type 1 diabetes patients.

V was trimmed by 8 bases and J by 6 bases, leaving 16 bases between them. The CDR3 totals 13 residues. CDR1 is LNHDA and CDR2 is SQIVND in the germline V gene (reference sequence). cDNA synthesis used the whole RNA isolate, giving expressed TCRB sequences. This table comes from immunoSEQ multiplex PCR, and its TCRdb copy is limited to in-frame clones, with some not included. Found here are hundreds of thousands of clones, around 15% of them singletons; the top ten hold about 0.097%. A word on this clone: Its antigen is unknown.

The collection from each donor was one heparinised blood draw averaging about 110 mL. The gene calls are TRBV19 and TRBJ1-1; no clear D. The specimen was naive CD4+ T cells from blood. The origin of this receptor is a man younger than 30 in good health. The CDR3 region is CASRPTGLPEAFF. CDR3 nucleotides: TGTGCCAGTCGCCCTACTGGGTTACCTGAAGCTTTCTTT.